This T cell receptor (beta chain) was captured by sequencing in a study of CD8 T cells in Susac syndrome. This clonotype has only one observation. Through negative isolation, CD4+ and CD8+ T cells were obtained, while TEMRA cells were enriched using FACS. V was pared by 4 bases and J by 7 bases, with 17 bases of the junction left unmatched. Germline assignment: CDR1 LGHNA and CDR2 YSLEER. The CDR3 is 18 amino acids. Random hexamers were used to reverse transcribe an amount of about 0.45 to 1 ug RNA. An immunoSEQ multiplex PCR amplified TCR beta CDR3 over 54 Vbeta and 13 Jbeta. TCRdb reprocessed the immunoSEQ multiplex PCR reads via MiXCR and lists one record per CDR3 protein. The table includes 250,000 to 350,000 distinct CDR3 sequences, around 92% detected once.

The source material was CD4+ T cells from PBMCs. The chain links TRBV4-3 to TRBJ2-1; TRBD2 aligns across 9 bases. The clonotype comes from a human donor with multiple sclerosis. CDR3 sequence (DNA): TGCGCCAGCAGCCTCGTTCCGGGCGCGGGAGGGGTTAGGAATGAGCAGTTCTTC. It encodes CASSLVPGAGGVRNEQFF.